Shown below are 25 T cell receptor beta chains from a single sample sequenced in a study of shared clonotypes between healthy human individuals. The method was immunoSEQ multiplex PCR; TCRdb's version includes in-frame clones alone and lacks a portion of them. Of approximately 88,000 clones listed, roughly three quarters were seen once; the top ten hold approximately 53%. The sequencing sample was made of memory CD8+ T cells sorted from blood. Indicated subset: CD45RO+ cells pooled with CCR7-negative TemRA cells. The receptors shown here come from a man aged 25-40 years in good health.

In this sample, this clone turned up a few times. This chain's CDR3 is CASSDGESNTGELFF. The CDR3 coding sequence is TGTGCCAGCAGTGACGGAGAGTCGAACACCGGGGAGCTGTTTTTT. The chain recombines TRBV6-4 with TRBJ2-2; the D is unclear. The CDR3 length is 15 residues. The ends were cut back, 2 bases at V and 0 bases at J, with 7 bases in the middle. Germline V gene lookup returns CDR1 MRHNA and CDR2 SNTAGT.

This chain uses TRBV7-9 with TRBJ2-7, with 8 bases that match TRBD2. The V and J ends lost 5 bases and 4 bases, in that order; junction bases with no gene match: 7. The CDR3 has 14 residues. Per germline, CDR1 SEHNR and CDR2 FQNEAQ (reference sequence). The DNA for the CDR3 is TGTGCCAGCAGCGCCGGGGGGGCTCGGTACGAGCAGTACTTC. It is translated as CASSAGGARYEQYF.

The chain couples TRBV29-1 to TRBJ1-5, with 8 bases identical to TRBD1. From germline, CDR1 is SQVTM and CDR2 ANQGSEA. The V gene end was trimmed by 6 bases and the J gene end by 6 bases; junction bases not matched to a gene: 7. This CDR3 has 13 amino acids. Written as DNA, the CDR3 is TGCAGCGTCAGCGCAGGGGGCAGTCAGCCCCAGCATTTT. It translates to CSVSAGGSQPQHF.

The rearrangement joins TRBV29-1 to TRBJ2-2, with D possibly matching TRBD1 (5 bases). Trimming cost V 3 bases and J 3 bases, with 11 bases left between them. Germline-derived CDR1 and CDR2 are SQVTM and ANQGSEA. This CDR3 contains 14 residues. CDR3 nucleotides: TGCAGCGTTGACCTGGGGCCCGACACCGGGGAGCTGTTTTTT. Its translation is CSVDLGPDTGELFF.

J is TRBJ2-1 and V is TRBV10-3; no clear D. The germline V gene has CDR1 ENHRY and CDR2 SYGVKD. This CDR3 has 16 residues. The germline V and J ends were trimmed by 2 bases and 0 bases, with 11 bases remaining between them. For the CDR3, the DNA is TGTGCCATCAGTGAGCAAGAACCGAGCTCCTACAATGAGCAGTTCTTC. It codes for CAISEQEPSSYNEQFF.

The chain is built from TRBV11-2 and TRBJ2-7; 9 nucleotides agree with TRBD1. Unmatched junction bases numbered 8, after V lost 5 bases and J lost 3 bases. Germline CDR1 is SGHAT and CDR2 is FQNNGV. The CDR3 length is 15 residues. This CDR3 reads CASSPVKGQGYEQYF. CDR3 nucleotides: TGTGCCAGCAGCCCCGTTAAGGGACAGGGCTACGAGCAGTACTTC.

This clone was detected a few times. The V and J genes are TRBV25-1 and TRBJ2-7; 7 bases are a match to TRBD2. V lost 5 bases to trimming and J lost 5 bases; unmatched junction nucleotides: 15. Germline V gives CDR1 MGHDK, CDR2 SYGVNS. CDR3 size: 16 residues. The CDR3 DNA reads TGTGCCAGCAGTCACGCGGGAGCCAGCGGCAAGGACGAGCAGTACTTC. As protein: CASSHAGASGKDEQYF.

The CDR3, as DNA: TGTGCCAGCAGCTCCATTCAGGGAGGGAGGCCCCCCTACGAGCAGTACTTC. Translating it yields CASSSIQGGRPPYEQYF. The chain is built from TRBV5-4 and TRBJ2-7; 7 positions agree with TRBD2. The CDR3 is 17 residues long. Unmatched junction bases numbered 14, after V lost 3 bases and J lost 2 bases. From germline, CDR1 is SGHNT and CDR2 YYREEE (reference sequence).

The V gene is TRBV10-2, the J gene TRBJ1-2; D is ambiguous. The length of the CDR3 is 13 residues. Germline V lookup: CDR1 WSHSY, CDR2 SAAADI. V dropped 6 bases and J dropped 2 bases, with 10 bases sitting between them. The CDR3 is CASSLPANYGYTF. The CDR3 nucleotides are TGCGCCAGCAGCCTACCAGCAAACTATGGCTACACCTTC.

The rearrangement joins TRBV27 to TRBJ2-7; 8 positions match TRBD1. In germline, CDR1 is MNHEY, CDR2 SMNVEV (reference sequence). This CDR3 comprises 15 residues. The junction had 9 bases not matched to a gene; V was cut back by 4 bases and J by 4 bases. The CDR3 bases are TGTGCCAGCAGTTCGCTACAGGGGGTGGAGTACGAGCAGTACTTC. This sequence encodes CASSSLQGVEYEQYF.

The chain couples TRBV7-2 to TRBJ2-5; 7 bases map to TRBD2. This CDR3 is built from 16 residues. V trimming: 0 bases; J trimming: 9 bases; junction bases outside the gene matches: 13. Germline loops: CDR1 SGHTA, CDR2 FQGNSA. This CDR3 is CASSLAGGTNKRPQYF. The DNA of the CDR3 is TGTGCCAGCAGCTTAGCGGGAGGGACCAACAAGAGACCCCAGTACTTC. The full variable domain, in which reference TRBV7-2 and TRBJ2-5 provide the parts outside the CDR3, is GAGVSQSPSNKVTEKGKDVELRCDPISGHTALYWYRQSLGQGLEFLIYFQGNSAPDKSGLPSDRFSAERTGGSVSTLTIQRTQQEDSAVYLCASSLAGGTNKRPQYFGPGTRLLVL.

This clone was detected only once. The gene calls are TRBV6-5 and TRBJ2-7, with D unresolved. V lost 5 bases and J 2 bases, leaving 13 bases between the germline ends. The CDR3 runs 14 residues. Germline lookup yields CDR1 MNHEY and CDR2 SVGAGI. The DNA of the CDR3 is TGTGCCAGCAGTCCCTACGGGCGGACCTACGAGCAGTACTTC. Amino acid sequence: CASSPYGRTYEQYF.

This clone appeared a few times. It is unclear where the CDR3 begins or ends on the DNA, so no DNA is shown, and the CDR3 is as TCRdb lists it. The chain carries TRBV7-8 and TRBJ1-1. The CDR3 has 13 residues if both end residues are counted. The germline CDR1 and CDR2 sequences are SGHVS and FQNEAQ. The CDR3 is CASSFGPGVAAFF.

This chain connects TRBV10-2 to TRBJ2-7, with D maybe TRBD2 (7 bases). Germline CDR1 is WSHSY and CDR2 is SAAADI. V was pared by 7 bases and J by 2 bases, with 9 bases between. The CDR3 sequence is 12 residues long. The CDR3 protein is CASMGGPYEQYF. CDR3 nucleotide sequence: TGCGCCAGCATGGGGGGGCCCTACGAGCAGTACTTC.

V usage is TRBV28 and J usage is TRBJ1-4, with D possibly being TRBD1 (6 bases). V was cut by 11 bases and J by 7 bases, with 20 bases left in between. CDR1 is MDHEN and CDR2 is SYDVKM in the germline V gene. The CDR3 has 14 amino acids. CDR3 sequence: CAVHNRVDREKLFF. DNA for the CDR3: TGTGCCGTTCACAACAGGGTCGATCGTGAAAAACTGTTTTTT.

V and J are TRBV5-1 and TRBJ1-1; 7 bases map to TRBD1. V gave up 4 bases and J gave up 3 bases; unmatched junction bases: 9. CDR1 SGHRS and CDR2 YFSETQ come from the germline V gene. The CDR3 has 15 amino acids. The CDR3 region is CASSAQGTGDTEAFF. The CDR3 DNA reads TGCGCCAGCAGCGCACAGGGGACTGGGGACACTGAAGCTTTCTTT.

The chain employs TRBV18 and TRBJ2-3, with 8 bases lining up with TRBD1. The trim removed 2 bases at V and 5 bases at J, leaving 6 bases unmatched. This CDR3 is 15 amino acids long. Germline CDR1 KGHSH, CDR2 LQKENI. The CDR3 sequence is CASSPRQGSGDTQYF. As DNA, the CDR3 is TGTGCCAGCTCACCAAGACAGGGGTCAGGAGATACGCAGTATTTT.

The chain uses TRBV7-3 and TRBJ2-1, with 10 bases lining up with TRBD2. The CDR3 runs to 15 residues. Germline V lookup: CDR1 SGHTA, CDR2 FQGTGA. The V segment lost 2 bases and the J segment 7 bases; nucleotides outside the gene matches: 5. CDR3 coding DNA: TGTGCCAGCAGCTTAGAGGCTAGCGGGAGAAATGAGCAGTTCTTC. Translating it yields CASSLEASGRNEQFF.

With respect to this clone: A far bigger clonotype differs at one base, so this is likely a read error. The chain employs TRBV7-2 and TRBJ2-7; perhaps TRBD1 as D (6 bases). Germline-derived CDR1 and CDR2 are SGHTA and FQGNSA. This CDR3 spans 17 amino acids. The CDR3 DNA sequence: TGTGCCGGCAGCCCCACAGGGTTAGGGGTGTTGGGCTACGAGCAGTACTTC. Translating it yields CAGSPTGLGVLGYEQYF.

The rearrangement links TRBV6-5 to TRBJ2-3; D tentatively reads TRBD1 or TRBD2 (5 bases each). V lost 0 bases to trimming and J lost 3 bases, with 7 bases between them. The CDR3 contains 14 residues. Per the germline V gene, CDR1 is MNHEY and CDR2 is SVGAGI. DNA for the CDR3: TGTGCCAGCAGTTACTCGGGGGATACAGATACGCAGTATTTT. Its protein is CASSYSGDTDTQYF.

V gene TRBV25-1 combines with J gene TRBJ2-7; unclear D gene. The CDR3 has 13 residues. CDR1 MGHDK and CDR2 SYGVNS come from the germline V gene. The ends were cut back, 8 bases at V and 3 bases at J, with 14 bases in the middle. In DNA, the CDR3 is TGTGCCAGCCCCCAGCCAGGCAGCTACGAGCAGTACTTC. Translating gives CASPQPGSYEQYF.

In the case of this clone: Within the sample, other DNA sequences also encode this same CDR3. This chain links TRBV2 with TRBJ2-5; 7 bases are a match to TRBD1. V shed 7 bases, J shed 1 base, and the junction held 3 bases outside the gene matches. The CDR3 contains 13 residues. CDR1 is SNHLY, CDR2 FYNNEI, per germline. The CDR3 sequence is CASKGGSQETQYF. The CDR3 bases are TGTGCCAGCAAAGGGGGCAGCCAAGAGACCCAGTACTTC.

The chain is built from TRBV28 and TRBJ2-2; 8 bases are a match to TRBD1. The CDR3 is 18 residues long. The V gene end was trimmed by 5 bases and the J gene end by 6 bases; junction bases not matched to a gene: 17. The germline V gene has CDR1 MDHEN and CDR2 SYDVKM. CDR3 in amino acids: CASSSTFRTGHLPGELFF. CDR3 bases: TGTGCCAGCAGTAGCACCTTCCGGACAGGGCATCTTCCCGGGGAGCTGTTTTTT.

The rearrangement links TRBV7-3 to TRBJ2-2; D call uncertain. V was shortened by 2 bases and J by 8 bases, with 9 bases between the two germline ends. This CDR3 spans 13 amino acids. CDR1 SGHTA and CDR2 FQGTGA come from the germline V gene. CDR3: CASSLLNEGELFF. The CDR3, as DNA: TGTGCCAGCAGCTTACTTAACGAGGGGGAGCTGTTTTTT.

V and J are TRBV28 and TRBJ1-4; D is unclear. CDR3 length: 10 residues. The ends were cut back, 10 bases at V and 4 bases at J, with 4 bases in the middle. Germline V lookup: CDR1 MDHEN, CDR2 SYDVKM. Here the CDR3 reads CATFNEKLFF. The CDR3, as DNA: TGTGCCACCTTTAATGAAAAACTGTTTTTT.